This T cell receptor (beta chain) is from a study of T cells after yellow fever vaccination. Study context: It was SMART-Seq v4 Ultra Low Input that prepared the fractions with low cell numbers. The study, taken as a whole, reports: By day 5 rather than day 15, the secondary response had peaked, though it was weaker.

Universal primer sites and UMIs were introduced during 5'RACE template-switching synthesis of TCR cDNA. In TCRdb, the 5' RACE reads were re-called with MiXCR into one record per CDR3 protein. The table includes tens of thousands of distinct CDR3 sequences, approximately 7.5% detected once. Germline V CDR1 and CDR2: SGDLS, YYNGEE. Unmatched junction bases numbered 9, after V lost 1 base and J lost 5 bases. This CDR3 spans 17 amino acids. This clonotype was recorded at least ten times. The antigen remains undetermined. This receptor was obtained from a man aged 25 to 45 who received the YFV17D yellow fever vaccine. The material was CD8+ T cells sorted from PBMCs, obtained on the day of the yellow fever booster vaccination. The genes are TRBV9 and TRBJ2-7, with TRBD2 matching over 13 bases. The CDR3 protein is CASSVPTSGRRNHEQYF. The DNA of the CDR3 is TGTGCCAGCAGCGTACCGACTAGCGGGAGGAGGAATCACGAGCAGTACTTC.